This T cell receptor beta chain was found in a study of blood T cell repertoires in COVID-19. Methods used by the authors: Amplified reference gene primers provided the basis for estimating nucleated cell counts. Measured with immunoSEQ multiplex PCR; TCRdb has only the in-frame clones, and not every one. V and J calls and clone size are those listed in that table; D and trimming were worked out from the DNA. This table has roughly 100,000 clones, 88% appearing once. CDR1 SGHAT and CDR2 FQNNGV come from the germline V gene. The CDR3 is 16 residues long. Trimming took 5 bases from V and 4 from J; bases not matched to a gene: 6.

This clonotype was obtained from a woman between 70 and 85 years old with acute or convalescent COVID-19. This sequence joins TRBV11-2 and TRBJ2-5; 14 nucleotides line up with TRBD2. Sequenced: peripheral blood. The CDR3 protein is CASSPKGLAGAETQYF. The DNA for the CDR3 is TGTGCCAGCAGCCCCAAGGGACTAGCGGGGGCAGAGACCCAGTACTTC.